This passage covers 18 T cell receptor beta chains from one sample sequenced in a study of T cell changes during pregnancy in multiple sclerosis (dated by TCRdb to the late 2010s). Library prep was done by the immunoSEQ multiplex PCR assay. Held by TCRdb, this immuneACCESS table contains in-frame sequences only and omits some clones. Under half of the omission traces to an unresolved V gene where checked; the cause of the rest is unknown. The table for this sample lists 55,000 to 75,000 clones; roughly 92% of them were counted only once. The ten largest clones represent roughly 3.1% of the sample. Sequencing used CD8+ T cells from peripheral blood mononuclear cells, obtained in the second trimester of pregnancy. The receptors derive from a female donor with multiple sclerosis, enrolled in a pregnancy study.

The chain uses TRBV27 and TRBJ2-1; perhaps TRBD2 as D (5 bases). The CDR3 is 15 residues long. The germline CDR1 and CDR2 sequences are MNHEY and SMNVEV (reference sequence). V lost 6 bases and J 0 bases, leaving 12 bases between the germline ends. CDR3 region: CASSGMVSSYNEQFF. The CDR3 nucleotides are TGTGCCAGCAGCGGGATGGTAAGCTCCTACAATGAGCAGTTCTTC.

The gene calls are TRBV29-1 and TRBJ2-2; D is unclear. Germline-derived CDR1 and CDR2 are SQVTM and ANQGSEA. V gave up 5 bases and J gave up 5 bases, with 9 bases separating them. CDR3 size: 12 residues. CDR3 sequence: CSVYGRTGELFF. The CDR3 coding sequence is TGCAGCGTTTACGGTAGAACCGGGGAGCTGTTTTTT.

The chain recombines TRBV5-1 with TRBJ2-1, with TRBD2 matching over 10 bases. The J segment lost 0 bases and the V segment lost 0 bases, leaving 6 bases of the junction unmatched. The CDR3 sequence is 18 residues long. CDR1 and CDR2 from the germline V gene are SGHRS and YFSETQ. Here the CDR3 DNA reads TGCGCCAGCAGCTTGGAGGGACTAGCGCGAAGCTCCTACAATGAGCAGTTCTTC. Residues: CASSLEGLARSSYNEQFF.

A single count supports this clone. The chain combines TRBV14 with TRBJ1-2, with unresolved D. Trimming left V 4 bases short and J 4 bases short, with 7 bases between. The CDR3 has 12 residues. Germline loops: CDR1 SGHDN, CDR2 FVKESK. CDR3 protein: CASSPGFYGYTF. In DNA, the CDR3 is TGTGCCAGCAGCCCCGGGTTCTATGGCTACACCTTC.

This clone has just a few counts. CDR3 nucleotides: TGTGCCAGCCTACTAGCGGGAGGCTCCTACAATGAGCAGTTCTTC. Amino acid sequence: CASLLAGGSYNEQFF. The J gene is TRBJ2-1, the V gene TRBV2; 12 bases agree with TRBD2. Germline V lookup: CDR1 SNHLY, CDR2 FYNNEI. V gave up 8 bases and J gave up 0 bases; unmatched junction bases: 2. This CDR3 spans 15 amino acids.

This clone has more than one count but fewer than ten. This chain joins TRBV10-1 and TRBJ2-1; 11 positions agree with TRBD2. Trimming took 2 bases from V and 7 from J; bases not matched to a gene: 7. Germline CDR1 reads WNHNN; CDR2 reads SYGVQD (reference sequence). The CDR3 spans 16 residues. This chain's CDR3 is CASSETSGSFDNEQFF. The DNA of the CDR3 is TGCGCCAGCAGTGAGACTAGCGGGAGCTTTGATAATGAGCAGTTCTTC.

In nucleotides, the CDR3 is TGTGCCAGTTACGGACAGGGACTTAACTCTGGGGCCAACGTCCTGACTTTC. It translates to CASYGQGLNSGANVLTF. The rearrangement joins TRBV9 to TRBJ2-6; 8 nucleotides match TRBD1. The CDR3 is 17 amino acids. The V gene's germline CDR1 is SGDLS and CDR2 YYNGEE. J gave up 0 bases and V 8 bases, and 10 bases lay outside the gene matches.

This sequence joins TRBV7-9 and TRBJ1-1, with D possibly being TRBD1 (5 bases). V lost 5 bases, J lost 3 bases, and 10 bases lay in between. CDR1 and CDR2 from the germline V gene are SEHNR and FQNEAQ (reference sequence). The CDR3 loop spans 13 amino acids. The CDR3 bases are TGTGCCAGCAGCGCCGCGGGGGACACTGAAGCTTTCTTT. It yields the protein CASSAAGDTEAFF.

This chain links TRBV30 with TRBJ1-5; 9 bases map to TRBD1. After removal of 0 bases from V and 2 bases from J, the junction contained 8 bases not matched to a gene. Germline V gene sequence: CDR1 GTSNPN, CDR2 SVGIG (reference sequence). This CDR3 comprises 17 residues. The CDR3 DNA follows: TGTGCCTGGAGTGTACCCGGGACAGGGAATGGCAATCAGCCCCAGCATTTT. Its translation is CAWSVPGTGNGNQPQHF.

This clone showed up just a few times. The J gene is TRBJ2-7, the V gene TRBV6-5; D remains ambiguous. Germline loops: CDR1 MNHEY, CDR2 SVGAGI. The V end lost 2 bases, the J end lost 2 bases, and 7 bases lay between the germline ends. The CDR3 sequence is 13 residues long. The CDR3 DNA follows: TGTGCCAGCAGTTACGGGCATACCTACGAGCAGTACTTC. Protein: CASSYGHTYEQYF.

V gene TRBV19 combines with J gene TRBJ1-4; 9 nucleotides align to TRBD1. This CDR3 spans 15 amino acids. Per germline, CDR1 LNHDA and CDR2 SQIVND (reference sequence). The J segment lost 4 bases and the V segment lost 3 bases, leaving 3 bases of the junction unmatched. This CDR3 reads CASSIGTGFNEKLFF. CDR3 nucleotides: TGTGCCAGTAGTATCGGGACAGGGTTTAATGAAAAACTGTTTTTT. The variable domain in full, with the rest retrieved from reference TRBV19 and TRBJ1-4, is DGGITQSPKYLFRKEGQNVTLSCEQNLNHDAMYWYRQDPGQGLRLIYYSQIVNDFQKGDIAEGYSVSREKKESFPLTVTSAQKNPTAFYLCASSIGTGFNEKLFFGSGTQLSVL.

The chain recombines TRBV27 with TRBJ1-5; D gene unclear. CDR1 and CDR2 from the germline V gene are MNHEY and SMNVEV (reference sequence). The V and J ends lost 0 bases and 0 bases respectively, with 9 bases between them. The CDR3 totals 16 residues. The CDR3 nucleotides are TGTGCCAGCAGTTTATCAACCCCCTATAGCAATCAGCCCCAGCATTTT. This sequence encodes CASSLSTPYSNQPQHF.

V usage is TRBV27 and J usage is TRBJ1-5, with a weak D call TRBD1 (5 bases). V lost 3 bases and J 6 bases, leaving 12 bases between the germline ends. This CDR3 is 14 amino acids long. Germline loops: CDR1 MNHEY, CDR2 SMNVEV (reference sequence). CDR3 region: CASSFLGLGQPQHF. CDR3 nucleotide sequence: TGTGCCAGCAGTTTTTTGGGGCTTGGTCAGCCCCAGCATTTT.

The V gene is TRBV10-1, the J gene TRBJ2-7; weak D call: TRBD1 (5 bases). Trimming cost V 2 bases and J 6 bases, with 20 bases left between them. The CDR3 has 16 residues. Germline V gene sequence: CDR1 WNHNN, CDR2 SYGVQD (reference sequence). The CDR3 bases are TGCGCCAGCAGTGAGGGACAATCCTCCTGCCTACCCGAGCAGTACTTC. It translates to CASSEGQSSCLPEQYF.

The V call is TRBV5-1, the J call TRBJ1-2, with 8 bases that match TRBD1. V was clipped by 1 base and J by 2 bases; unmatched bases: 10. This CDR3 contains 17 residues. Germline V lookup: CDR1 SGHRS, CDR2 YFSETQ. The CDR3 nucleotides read TGCGCCAGCAGCTTGACTTCCGGGACAGGAGAGAACTATGGCTACACCTTC. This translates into CASSLTSGTGENYGYTF.

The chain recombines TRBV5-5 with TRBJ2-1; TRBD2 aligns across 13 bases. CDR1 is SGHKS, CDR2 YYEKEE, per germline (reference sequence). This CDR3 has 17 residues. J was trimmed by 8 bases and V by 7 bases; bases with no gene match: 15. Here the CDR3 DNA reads TGTGCCAGCGACCCCGACGGACTAGCGGGAGTAACGGATGAGCAGTTCTTC. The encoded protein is CASDPDGLAGVTDEQFF.

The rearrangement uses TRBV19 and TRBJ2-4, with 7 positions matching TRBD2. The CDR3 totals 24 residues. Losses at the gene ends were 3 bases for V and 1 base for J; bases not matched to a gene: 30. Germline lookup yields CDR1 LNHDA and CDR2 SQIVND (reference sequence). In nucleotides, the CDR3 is TGTGCCAGTAGTATGGTCCCGACGTTGGGCGGGAGCACAATGGGTCGTAGGGCCAAAAACATTCAGTACTTC. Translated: CASSMVPTLGGSTMGRRAKNIQYF.

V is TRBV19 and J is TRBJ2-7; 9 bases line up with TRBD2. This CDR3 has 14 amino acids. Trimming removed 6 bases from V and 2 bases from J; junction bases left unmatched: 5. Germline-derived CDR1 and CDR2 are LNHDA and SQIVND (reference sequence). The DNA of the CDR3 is TGTGCCAGTAGCCCCTGGACTAGCGCCTACGAGCAGTACTTC. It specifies CASSPWTSAYEQYF.